Sequencing of this T cell receptor (beta chain) was carried out in a study of CD8+CD57+ T cells in acquired aplastic anemia. Study in general: Sorted cells (CD4+ and CD8+) yielded DNA amounts that averaged approximately 2.9 ug.

Before being chosen for sequencing, patients had shown CD8+CD57+ cell expansion by flow cytometry. Among the patients, none had received any therapy at the time of blood sampling. V gave up 10 bases and J gave up 1 base, with 21 bases separating them. This CDR3 contains 16 residues. Per the germline V gene, CDR1 is LNHDA and CDR2 is SQIVND (reference sequence). This clonotype was found many times. No antigen is known for it. Findings and caveats of the study: Statistical testing detected no significant gap in CD8+ Simpson's diversity between patients and controls.

The template used for profiling TCR beta VDJ and CDR3 was genomic DNA. From the reads, TCRdb called clonotypes with MiXCR, one entry per CDR3 protein. The top ten hold under 1.5% of the sample, which has roughly 290,000 distinct CDR3 sequences, roughly 53% seen once. This receptor was obtained from a human donor with aplastic anemia. Sample: sorted CD4+, CD8+, or CD8+CD57+ T cells (not recorded which) from PBMCs. V is TRBV19 and J is TRBJ2-3; TRBD2 might be the D (7 bases). The CDR3 sequence: CATEEGGTTRTDTQYF. For the CDR3, the DNA is TGTGCCACCGAGGAAGGGGGGACTACCCGCACAGATACGCAGTATTTT. The whole variable domain, filled in from reference TRBV19 and TRBJ2-3, reads DGGITQSPKYLFRKEGQNVTLSCEQNLNHDAMYWYRQDPGQGLRLIYYSQIVNDFQKGDIAEGYSVSREKKESFPLTVTSAQKNPTAFYLCATEEGGTTRTDTQYFGPGTRLTVL.